The 27 T cell receptor beta chains below come from one sample, sequenced in a study of blood T cell repertoires in COVID-19. Generated by immunoSEQ multiplex PCR, the TCRdb table keeps only in-frame clones and is missing some. The sample consists of approximately 200,000 clones, roughly nine tenths of them appearing once. The sequenced material came from peripheral blood. These receptors all come from a woman between 45 and 60 years old with acute or convalescent COVID-19.

The chain joins TRBV11-3 to TRBJ2-1, with 7 bases that match TRBD2. Trimming removed 6 bases from V and 3 bases from J; junction bases left unmatched: 5. The CDR3 consists of 14 residues. Germline V CDR1 and CDR2: SGHNT, YENEEA. Here the CDR3 DNA reads TGTGCCAGCAGTCAGAGCGGGGTCTACAATGAGCAGTTCTTC. Protein: CASSQSGVYNEQFF.

The chain combines TRBV5-1 with TRBJ1-1, with 10 bases aligning to TRBD1. The V and J ends lost 4 bases and 5 bases, in that order; junction bases with no gene match: 5. Germline CDR1 and CDR2: SGHRS and YFSETQ. This CDR3 contains 14 residues. The chain's CDR3 is CASSMGTGETEAFF. In DNA form, the CDR3 reads TGCGCCAGCAGCATGGGGACAGGGGAAACTGAAGCTTTCTTT.

This rearrangement joins TRBV7-3 to TRBJ2-1, with D unclear. The CDR3 has 14 amino acids. Trimming left V 5 bases short and J 0 bases short, with 8 bases between. The germline CDR1 and CDR2 sequences are SGHTA and FQGTGA. The CDR3 DNA sequence: TGTGCCAGCAGCCCGAGTGGCTCCTACAATGAGCAGTTCTTC. Amino acid sequence: CASSPSGSYNEQFF.

The chain uses TRBV3-1 (or the pseudogene TRBV3-2) and TRBJ2-3, with 14 bases matching TRBD2. The V gene end was trimmed by 5 bases and the J gene end by 3 bases; junction bases not matched to a gene: 4. CDR3 length: 16 amino acids. Germline-derived CDR1 and CDR2 are LGHDT and YNNKEL (reference sequence). CDR3 sequence: CASSSGTSGRTDTQYF. The DNA for the CDR3 is TGTGCCAGCAGCTCCGGGACTAGCGGGAGAACAGATACGCAGTATTTT.

This clone has a single count. This chain uses TRBV11-3 with TRBJ2-7, with D perhaps matching TRBD2 (5 bases). Germline V gene data show CDR1 as SGHNT and CDR2 as YENEEA. V was pared by 5 bases and J by 6 bases, with 14 bases between. The CDR3 is 13 amino acids. CDR3 in amino acids: CASSPTLAGEQYF. The CDR3 DNA follows: TGTGCCAGCAGCCCCACGTTGGCGGGCGAGCAGTACTTC.

The chain carries TRBV7-8 and TRBJ2-7; D not resolved. Trimming left V 5 bases short and J 6 bases short, with 11 bases between. The CDR3 is made up of 12 amino acids. Germline V gene sequence: CDR1 SGHVS, CDR2 FQNEAQ. Here the CDR3 DNA reads TGTGCCAGCAGCGCCCCCCGAGGCGAGCAGTACTTC. It translates to CASSAPRGEQYF.

The chain employs TRBV7-2 and TRBJ2-3; TRBD2 matches 12 bases. This CDR3 spans 16 amino acids. CDR1 SGHTA and CDR2 FQGNSA come from the germline V gene. The trim removed 5 bases at V and 4 bases at J, leaving 7 bases unmatched. CDR3 residues: CASSILAGGLADTQYF. The CDR3, as DNA: TGTGCCAGCAGCATACTAGCGGGGGGTTTGGCAGATACGCAGTATTTT. The full variable domain, its missing parts supplied by reference TRBV7-2 and TRBJ2-3, is GAGVSQSPSNKVTEKGKDVELRCDPISGHTALYWYRQSLGQGLEFLIYFQGNSAPDKSGLPSDRFSAERTGGSVSTLTIQRTQQEDSAVYLCASSILAGGLADTQYFGPGTRLTVL.

V and J are TRBV5-6 and TRBJ2-7, with 12 bases identical to TRBD1. The V gene's germline CDR1 is SGHDT and CDR2 YYEEEE. The CDR3 consists of 15 residues. V trimming: 4 bases; J trimming: 3 bases; junction bases outside the gene matches: 5. CDR3 bases: TGTGCCAGCAGCCACGGGACAGGGGGCTTCTACGAGCAGTACTTC. It is translated as CASSHGTGGFYEQYF.

The J gene is TRBJ1-1, the V gene TRBV10-2, with 7 bases identical to TRBD1. This CDR3 has 13 residues. V was pared by 6 bases and J by 6 bases, with 7 bases of the junction left unmatched. The germline V gene has CDR1 WSHSY and CDR2 SAAADI. The CDR3 is CASRGQPRSEAFF. DNA of the CDR3: TGCGCCAGCAGGGGACAGCCCCGCTCTGAAGCTTTCTTT.

The chain combines TRBV18 with TRBJ2-1; 12 nucleotides agree with TRBD2. The V gene end was trimmed by 2 bases and the J gene end by 5 bases; junction bases not matched to a gene: 1. The CDR3 has 15 amino acids. CDR1 and CDR2 from the germline V gene are KGHSH and LQKENI. CDR3 loop: CASSPGLAGNNEQFF. For the CDR3, the DNA is TGTGCCAGCTCACCAGGACTAGCGGGGAACAATGAGCAGTTCTTC.

The chain links TRBV25-1 to TRBJ1-1; TRBD1 might be the D (6 bases). CDR1 MGHDK and CDR2 SYGVNS come from the germline V gene. Trimming left V 2 bases short and J 1 base short, with 11 bases between. The CDR3 has 15 residues. The CDR3: CASSEQGIENTEAFF. The CDR3 DNA reads TGTGCCAGCAGTGAACAGGGGATAGAGAACACTGAAGCTTTCTTT.

V is TRBV27 and J is TRBJ1-2, with a weak D call TRBD1 (6 bases). The CDR3 is made up of 14 amino acids. Germline CDR1 MNHEY, CDR2 SMNVEV (reference sequence). Trimming removed 3 bases from V and 4 bases from J, with 12 bases in between. The CDR3 DNA is TGTGCCAGCAGTTTGACCAGGGGTGGCTATGGCTACACCTTC. This codes for CASSLTRGGYGYTF.

This chain links TRBV27 with TRBJ1-5; TRBD1 is a possible D gene (5 bases). Germline V gene sequence: CDR1 MNHEY, CDR2 SMNVEV (reference sequence). This CDR3 is built from 14 residues. Trimming took 6 bases from V and 6 from J, leaving 15 bases between them. The CDR3 nucleotides read TGTGCCAGCAGCCTGGGCCAGGACATTCAGCCCCAGCATTTT. Encoded protein: CASSLGQDIQPQHF.

The chain has TRBV12-5 and TRBJ1-2; 9 bases map to TRBD1. Germline CDR1 LGHNT, CDR2 FRNRAP. V lost 7 bases, J lost 7 bases, and 13 bases stayed unmatched. This CDR3 region has 15 residues. The CDR3 sequence: CASAGTGLSGGGYTF. The CDR3 coding sequence is TGTGCTAGTGCCGGGACAGGGCTTTCGGGGGGTGGCTACACCTTC.

The CDR3 sequence: CASSPGLSNQPQHF. In DNA form, the CDR3 reads TGTGCCAGCAGCCCCGGGTTAAGCAATCAGCCCCAGCATTTT. V and J are TRBV11-2 and TRBJ1-5; the D is unclear. Germline V lookup: CDR1 SGHAT, CDR2 FQNNGV. V lost 5 bases and J lost 1, with 9 bases in between. This CDR3 region has 14 residues.

This clone was recorded once. This sequence joins TRBV5-4 and TRBJ2-1; D possibly corresponds to TRBD2 (6 bases). Germline V gene data show CDR1 as SGHNT and CDR2 as YYREEE (reference sequence). This CDR3 spans 15 amino acids. Trimming pared 10 bases from V and 4 bases from J, leaving 21 bases between. For the CDR3, the DNA is TGTGCCCCCGGGAGAATAGTGGGGGAATACAATGAGCAGTTCTTC. This gives the protein CAPGRIVGEYNEQFF.

The V call is TRBV6-5, the J call TRBJ1-2, with 8 bases identical to TRBD1. The J segment lost 7 bases and the V segment lost 4 bases, leaving 8 bases of the junction unmatched. Germline CDR1 is MNHEY and CDR2 is SVGAGI. The CDR3 has 14 amino acids. The CDR3 DNA reads as TGTGCCAGCAGTTCATCTGGACAGGGACTTGGCTACACCTTC. Amino acid sequence: CASSSSGQGLGYTF.

DNA of the CDR3: TGCAGCGTTGGTGTGTCAGCTGAAGCTTTCTTT. Translating it yields CSVGVSAEAFF. This sequence joins TRBV29-1 and TRBJ1-1; D unclear. CDR3 length: 11 amino acids. Trimming removed 4 bases from V and 6 bases from J, with 9 bases in between. The germline V gene encodes CDR1 SQVTM and CDR2 ANQGSEA.

This chain joins TRBV19 and TRBJ2-7; the match to TRBD1 covers 9 bases. The V gene end was trimmed by 5 bases and the J gene end by 6 bases; junction bases not matched to a gene: 8. CDR1 LNHDA and CDR2 SQIVND come from the germline V gene (reference sequence). This CDR3 region has 14 residues. As DNA, the CDR3 is TGTGCCAGTAGTTCGATAAACAGGGGGCCCGAGCAGTACTTC. It yields the protein CASSSINRGPEQYF.

The V gene is TRBV5-1, the J gene TRBJ2-3; 7 nucleotides line up with TRBD2. Per germline, CDR1 SGHRS and CDR2 YFSETQ. The J segment lost 4 bases and the V segment lost 4 bases, leaving 9 bases of the junction unmatched. The CDR3 totals 15 residues. CDR3 DNA: TGCGCCAGCAGCCCCGACGGGCTAGCGGCAGATACGCAGTATTTT. Translation: CASSPDGLAADTQYF.

The rearrangement uses TRBV19 and TRBJ1-3; TRBD1 might be the D (5 bases). The CDR3 is 16 residues long. Germline values: CDR1 LNHDA, CDR2 SQIVND (reference sequence). Trimming shortened V by 3 bases and J by 2 bases, and 14 bases separated the two germline ends. DNA for the CDR3: TGTGCCAGTAGTATTGGGGGGAGAGGGCCTGGAAACACCATATATTTT. Residues: CASSIGGRGPGNTIYF.

CDR3 coding DNA: TGTGCCAGCAGTGACCTGTTGACTAGCGGGGGTGGGTTTGGGGAGACCCAGTACTTC. Translated: CASSDLLTSGGGFGETQYF. The chain is built from TRBV6-1 and TRBJ2-5; 12 bases are a match to TRBD2. The CDR3 consists of 19 residues. Trimming removed 3 bases from V and 5 bases from J; junction bases left unmatched: 16. Germline loops: CDR1 MNHNS, CDR2 SASEGT.

The chain links TRBV4-3 to TRBJ2-7; 9 positions agree with TRBD2. Germline V gene lookup returns CDR1 LGHNA and CDR2 YSLEER. This CDR3 has 17 residues. The junction had 10 bases not matched to a gene; V was cut back by 0 bases and J by 4 bases. The CDR3 bases are TGCGCCAGCAGCCAAGATCTGTTGCGGGGGGGCGGGTACGAGCAGTACTTC. Protein: CASSQDLLRGGGYEQYF.

J is TRBJ2-5 and V is TRBV6-6, with 9 bases identical to TRBD1. V dropped 2 bases and J dropped 2; count of bases not matched to a gene: 3. The CDR3 has 15 residues. Germline assignment: CDR1 MNHNY and CDR2 SVGAGI (reference sequence). Here the CDR3 DNA reads TGTGCCAGCAGTTACCCCGGGACAGGGCAAGAGACCCAGTACTTC. Translated, it gives CASSYPGTGQETQYF.

The chain has TRBV6-5 and TRBJ1-1; D is possibly TRBD1 (5 bases). Trimming took 2 bases from V and 3 from J, leaving 13 bases between them. Germline CDR1 and CDR2: MNHEY and SVGAGI. The CDR3 is 15 residues long. The DNA of the CDR3 is TGTGCCAGCAGTTACAGTACGGGGGGTGACACTGAAGCTTTCTTT. Its translation: CASSYSTGGDTEAFF.

The count of this clone is one. The gene calls are TRBV5-1 and TRBJ1-3, with no clear D. Germline V gene lookup returns CDR1 SGHRS and CDR2 YFSETQ. Trimming shortened V by 0 bases and J by 3 bases, and 10 bases separated the two germline ends. This CDR3 has 15 amino acids. CDR3 DNA: TGCGCCAGCAGCTTGGAATTCAGACTTGGAAACACCATATATTTT. Its translation is CASSLEFRLGNTIYF. Full variable domain (rest looked up from reference TRBV5-1 and TRBJ1-3): KAGVTQTPRYLIKTRGQQVTLSCSPISGHRSVSWYQQTPGQGLQFLFEYFSETQRNKGNFPGRFSGRQFSNSRSEMNVSTLELGDSALYLCASSLEFRLGNTIYFGEGSWLTVV.

V gene TRBV9 combines with J gene TRBJ2-1; D might be TRBD1 (5 bases). With 4 bases removed from V and 9 bases from J, the gap between germline ends came to 20 bases. Germline-derived CDR1 and CDR2 are SGDLS and YYNGEE. The CDR3 sequence is 15 residues long. CDR3 coding DNA: TGTGCCAGCAGCCCTCTTTGGGCAGGGTCCGGTGAGCAGTTCTTC. Translated, it gives CASSPLWAGSGEQFF. Using reference TRBV9 and TRBJ2-1 for the parts outside the CDR3, the full variable domain is DSGVTQTPKHLITATGQRVTLRCSPRSGDLSVYWYQQSLDQGLQFLIQYYNGEERAKGNILERFSAQQFPDLHSELNLSSLELGDSALYFCASSPLWAGSGEQFFGPGTRLTVL.